Below, 5 T cell receptor beta chains from the same sample are listed, as sequenced in a study of T cells in Graves' hyperthyroidism and ophthalmopathy. It was RNA transcripts that yielded the amplified TCR beta CDR3 regions. Using the HTBI primer set, a first-round RT-PCR was run on the TCR CDR3. TCRdb itself ran the multiplex PCR reads through MiXCR, one entry per CDR3 protein. This sample has a few hundred thousand distinct CDR3 sequences, with 25% found just once. Specimen: blood. All receptors derive from a man aged 50 to 59 with Graves' hyperthyroidism.

The chain is built from TRBV6-2 or TRBV6-3 and TRBJ2-5; TRBD1 matches at 8 bases. V was clipped by 6 bases and J by 5 bases; unmatched bases: 5. This CDR3 region has 13 residues. CDR1 is MNHEY and CDR2 is SVGEGT in the germline V gene. CDR3 nucleotide sequence: TGTGCCAGCAGGGTGGACAGGGCGGAGACCCAGTACTTC. Its protein product is CASRVDRAETQYF.

This sequence joins TRBV19 and TRBJ1-2; D remains unclear. The V gene's germline CDR1 is LNHDA and CDR2 SQIVND (reference sequence). The ends were cut back, 6 bases at V and 8 bases at J, with 10 bases in the middle. The CDR3 runs to 11 residues. The chain's CDR3 is CASRAREGYTF. The DNA for the CDR3 is TGTGCCAGTAGGGCTAGGGAAGGCTACACCTTC.

The chain couples TRBV29-1 to TRBJ2-7; the D is unclear. Trimming shortened V by 8 bases and J by 0 bases, and 20 bases separated the two germline ends. CDR1 and CDR2 from the germline V gene are SQVTM and ANQGSEA. The CDR3 loop spans 15 amino acids. The CDR3 here is CSTSTGHHSSYEQYF. CDR3 DNA sequence: TGCAGCACATCCACTGGGCACCACTCCTCCTACGAGCAGTACTTC.

This chain joins TRBV6-2 or TRBV6-3 and TRBJ2-2; D is undetermined. Germline-derived CDR1 and CDR2 are MNHEY and SVGEGT. The CDR3 consists of 16 residues. V gave up 0 bases and J gave up 1 base, with 9 bases separating them. CDR3 amino acids: CASSYSAARNTGELFF. Written as DNA, the CDR3 is TGTGCCAGCAGTTACTCGGCAGCCAGGAACACCGGGGAGCTGTTTTTT.

This chain connects TRBV6-1 to TRBJ2-6; a possible D gene is TRBD2 (5 bases). The CDR3 is 15 residues long. Germline CDR1 is MNHNS and CDR2 is SASEGT. Trimming pared 5 bases from V and 3 bases from J, leaving 11 bases between. DNA of the CDR3: TGTGCCAGCAGTTATGAGGGAAATGGGGCCAACGTCCTGACTTTC. This codes for CASSYEGNGANVLTF.